This passage covers 29 T cell receptor beta chains from one sample sequenced in a study of tumor-infiltrating lymphocytes in localized non-small cell lung cancer. Some clones are missing from TCRdb's copy, which holds only in-frame ones; the method was immunoSEQ multiplex PCR. The table has about 3,800 clones, roughly 70% seen once. Sequenced sample: uninvolved lung tissue not adjacent to the tumor. Receptors originate from a human donor with non-small cell lung cancer.

This clone occurred once. The V gene is TRBV19, the J gene TRBJ2-5, with 7 bases matching TRBD2. The V gene's germline CDR1 is LNHDA and CDR2 SQIVND (reference sequence). The CDR3 runs to 14 residues. The junction had 7 bases not matched to a gene; V was cut back by 4 bases and J by 5 bases. CDR3 region: CASSRGRATETQYF. CDR3 nucleotides: TGTGCCAGTAGTAGGGGGAGGGCTACGGAGACCCAGTACTTC.

The rearrangement joins TRBV5-4 to TRBJ2-1, with TRBD2 matching 14 bases. The germline CDR1 and CDR2 sequences are SGHNT and YYREEE (reference sequence). The CDR3 spans 16 residues. V gave up 3 bases and J gave up 4 bases; unmatched junction bases: 3. The CDR3, as DNA: TGTGCCAGCAGCTCGGGACTAGCGGGAGTGTACAATGAGCAGTTCTTC. Protein: CASSSGLAGVYNEQFF.

Turning to this clone: The same CDR3 also results from other DNA sequences found in this sample. The chain is built from TRBV2 and TRBJ1-5; 9 nucleotides match TRBD1. Germline V CDR1 and CDR2: SNHLY, FYNNEI. The junction had 4 bases not matched to a gene; V was cut back by 5 bases and J by 5 bases. The CDR3 is 14 residues long. The CDR3 sequence: CASSPGQGHQPQHF. The DNA of the CDR3 is TGTGCCAGCAGTCCGGGACAGGGTCATCAGCCCCAGCATTTT.

This chain uses TRBV7-2 with TRBJ1-1, with TRBD1 identical over 10 bases. There are 16 residues in the CDR3. V shed 5 bases and J 1 base; nucleotides not matched to a gene: 7. Per the germline V gene, CDR1 is SGHTA and CDR2 is FQGNSA. CDR3 in DNA: TGTGCCAGCAGCCCAGGGACAGGGGTCGGGAACACTGAAGCTTTCTTT. Translation: CASSPGTGVGNTEAFF.

Written as DNA, the CDR3 is TGTGCCAGCAGCTTAGCCGGGATTTTCGGGGACACAGATACGCAGTATTTT. This encodes CASSLAGIFGDTDTQYF. This chain joins TRBV7-6 and TRBJ2-3, with D maybe TRBD2 (5 bases). This CDR3 region has 17 residues. V shed 0 bases and J shed 2 bases, with 15 bases lying between them. In germline, CDR1 is SGHVS, CDR2 FNYEAQ.

This clone has only a few counts. The V and J genes are TRBV11-1 and TRBJ1-1; 8 bases line up with TRBD1. The CDR3 runs 14 residues. V lost 2 bases, J lost 10 bases, and 9 bases stayed unmatched. Germline CDR1 reads SGHAT; CDR2 reads FQDESV (reference sequence). The CDR3 coding sequence is TGTGCCAGCAGCTTACGGCGACAGGGGCAGGGAGCTTTCTTT. Protein: CASSLRRQGQGAFF.

This chain uses TRBV5-4 with TRBJ1-2; D perhaps matches TRBD1 (6 bases). Trimming left V 2 bases short and J 4 bases short, with 12 bases between. The CDR3 spans 14 residues. Germline V gene data show CDR1 as SGHNT and CDR2 as YYREEE (reference sequence). The CDR3, as DNA: TGTGCCAGCAGCTTAGGGGGATCGGGCTATGGCTACACCTTC. It is translated as CASSLGGSGYGYTF.

The chain has TRBV6-5 and TRBJ2-3; weak D call: TRBD2 (5 bases). V dropped 0 bases and J dropped 1 base, with 8 bases sitting between them. Germline CDR1 MNHEY, CDR2 SVGAGI. This CDR3 is built from 15 residues. The CDR3: CASSYSWGGTDTQYF. DNA of the CDR3: TGTGCCAGCAGTTACTCATGGGGAGGCACAGATACGCAGTATTTT.

V and J are TRBV6-4 and TRBJ2-7, with D possibly being TRBD1 (6 bases). The germline V and J ends were trimmed by 5 bases and 3 bases, with 14 bases remaining between them. The germline CDR1 and CDR2 sequences are MRHNA and SNTAGT. CDR3 length: 14 amino acids. The CDR3 region is CASSPRGQLYEQYF. CDR3 nucleotides: TGTGCCAGCAGTCCCAGAGGACAGCTCTACGAGCAGTACTTC.

V gene TRBV29-1 combines with J gene TRBJ1-2; D is ambiguous. Trimming took 2 bases from V and 2 from J, leaving 18 bases between them. Looked up from germline, CDR1 is SQVTM and CDR2 is ANQGSEA. The CDR3 contains 16 residues. CDR3: CSVEIQLALPNYGYTF. In DNA form, the CDR3 reads TGCAGCGTTGAAATTCAACTGGCCCTGCCGAACTATGGCTACACCTTC.

The genes are TRBV30 and TRBJ2-3; D is unresolved. V was cut by 0 bases and J by 4 bases, with 5 bases left in between. CDR3 size: 12 residues. CDR1 and CDR2 (germline): GTSNPN, SVGIG (reference sequence). The chain's CDR3 is CAWSVKADTQYF. DNA of the CDR3: TGTGCCTGGAGTGTAAAGGCAGATACGCAGTATTTT.

The chain uses TRBV5-4 and TRBJ2-5; D call uncertain. Deletions cut 0 bases from V and 6 bases from J, with 9 bases between. The CDR3 sequence is 13 residues long. Germline assignment: CDR1 SGHNT and CDR2 YYREEE (reference sequence). Here the CDR3 reads CASSLGGEKTQYF. The CDR3 DNA reads as TGTGCCAGCAGCTTGGGTGGAGAGAAGACCCAGTACTTC.

The chain employs TRBV7-9 and TRBJ1-1; 7 bases fit TRBD1. This CDR3 is 14 amino acids long. Germline V gene lookup returns CDR1 SEHNR and CDR2 FQNEAQ (reference sequence). V lost 8 bases, J lost 4 bases, and 10 bases stayed unmatched. Written as DNA, the CDR3 is TGTGCCAGCGCCAGGGGGGGGCCTGGCACTGAAGCTTTCTTT. Its protein product is CASARGGPGTEAFF.

The sample holds a few counts of this clone. V is TRBV4-1 and J is TRBJ2-2; the match to TRBD2 covers 9 bases. Germline V gene data show CDR1 as MGHRA and CDR2 as YSYEKL. Unmatched junction bases numbered 20, after V lost 0 bases and J lost 3 bases. There are 22 residues in the CDR3. The chain's CDR3 is CASSQEVQAAGGLYKDTGELFF. CDR3 sequence (DNA): TGCGCCAGCAGCCAAGAAGTCCAGGCGGCGGGAGGGCTATATAAGGACACCGGGGAGCTGTTTTTT.

The chain has TRBV28 and TRBJ2-2; 9 nucleotides align to TRBD2. CDR3 length equals 16 residues. V lost 0 bases and J lost 1; bases outside the gene matches: 0. Germline V lookup: CDR1 MDHEN, CDR2 SYDVKM. The CDR3 loop is CASSLWRGGNTGELFF. The CDR3 DNA is TGTGCCAGCAGTTTATGGCGGGGGGGGAACACCGGGGAGCTGTTTTTT. Together with reference TRBV28 and TRBJ2-2, the CDR3 gives the full variable domain: DVKVTQSSRYLVKRTGEKVFLECVQDMDHENMFWYRQDPGLGLRLIYFSYDVKMKEKGDIPEGYSVSREKKERFSLILESASTNQTSMYLCASSLWRGGNTGELFFGEGSRLTVL.

This clone came up a few times. The V call is TRBV6-1, the J call TRBJ1-5; D is possibly TRBD1 (6 bases). The germline CDR1 and CDR2 sequences are MNHNS and SASEGT. V was pared by 5 bases and J by 7 bases, with 18 bases between. The CDR3 is 15 amino acids. CDR3 residues: CASSITPGARQPQHF. As DNA, the CDR3 is TGTGCCAGCAGTATTACCCCAGGGGCAAGGCAGCCCCAGCATTTT.

The DNA for the CDR3 is TGCGCCAGCAGCCCCTGGACAGGTTCGAGGTACGAGCAGTACTTC. Amino acid sequence: CASSPWTGSRYEQYF. The V call is TRBV4-1, the J call TRBJ2-7; TRBD1 agrees at 7 bases. The V segment lost 4 bases and the J segment 4 bases; nucleotides outside the gene matches: 10. CDR1 and CDR2 from the germline V gene are MGHRA and YSYEKL. The CDR3 contains 15 residues.

The genes are TRBV28 and TRBJ1-1; 8 bases line up with TRBD1. Germline lookup yields CDR1 MDHEN and CDR2 SYDVKM. The CDR3 contains 13 residues. V shed 6 bases and J 5 bases; nucleotides not matched to a gene: 5. The CDR3 is CASRQGARTEAFF. The DNA for the CDR3 is TGTGCCAGCAGGCAGGGGGCGCGGACTGAAGCTTTCTTT.

The chain links TRBV10-3 to TRBJ1-6, with D possibly being TRBD1 (6 bases). V shed 3 bases and J shed 9 bases, with 21 bases lying between them. This CDR3 is 17 amino acids long. The V gene's germline CDR1 is ENHRY and CDR2 SYGVKD. The CDR3 spells CAISEPLTGSVGSPLHF. The DNA for the CDR3 is TGTGCCATCAGTGAACCCCTAACAGGGTCTGTTGGTTCACCCCTCCACTTT.

This sequence joins TRBV4-2 and TRBJ2-2; TRBD2 agrees at 7 bases. CDR3 length: 17 amino acids. With V trimmed by 1 base and J by 6 bases, 11 bases remained unmatched. Germline CDR1 LGHNA, CDR2 YNFKEQ. CDR3 sequence reads: CASSQGSISGGSGELFF. As DNA, the CDR3 is TGTGCCAGCAGCCAAGGTAGTATTTCGGGAGGATCCGGGGAGCTGTTTTTT.

This clone showed up just once. The rearrangement uses TRBV7-8 and TRBJ1-5; D unclear. This CDR3 comprises 15 residues. Germline V lookup: CDR1 SGHVS, CDR2 FQNEAQ. V was trimmed by 2 bases and J by 4 bases, leaving 12 bases between them. The CDR3, as DNA: TGTGCCAGCAGCTTAAACGCAGGTGTTAATCAGCCCCAGCATTTT. Translation gives CASSLNAGVNQPQHF.

The CDR3 reads CASREGGSNEKLFF. CDR3 bases: TGTGCCAGCAGAGAGGGAGGGTCTAATGAAAAACTGTTTTTT. The rearrangement uses TRBV7-2 and TRBJ1-4, with D uncertain. With 6 bases removed from V and 3 bases from J, the gap between germline ends came to 11 bases. This CDR3 has 14 amino acids. Germline CDR1 reads SGHTA; CDR2 reads FQGNSA.

CDR3 in amino acids: CASSDGQGTDTQYF. Here the CDR3 DNA reads TGTGCCAGCAGTGATGGACAGGGTACAGATACGCAGTATTTT. The chain couples TRBV6-1 to TRBJ2-3, with TRBD1 matching 8 bases. The CDR3 covers 14 residues. Germline V lookup: CDR1 MNHNS, CDR2 SASEGT. V lost 3 bases and J lost 3; bases outside the gene matches: 2.

The V call is TRBV6-4, the J call TRBJ2-2; no firm D call. The CDR3 runs 14 residues. Trimming pared 7 bases from V and 0 bases from J, leaving 9 bases between. Germline CDR1 MRHNA, CDR2 SNTAGT. CDR3 region: CASIWQPNTGELFF. CDR3 DNA: TGTGCCAGCATATGGCAGCCGAACACCGGGGAGCTGTTTTTT.

This clone has a single count. The gene calls are TRBV5-1 and TRBJ2-2, with TRBD1 matching over 7 bases. The germline V gene encodes CDR1 SGHRS and CDR2 YFSETQ. The CDR3 extends over 15 amino acids. V lost 4 bases to trimming and J lost 1 base; unmatched junction nucleotides: 4. The CDR3 region is CASSPDRVNTGELFF. As DNA, the CDR3 is TGCGCCAGCAGCCCAGACAGGGTGAACACCGGGGAGCTGTTTTTT.

The V call is TRBV9, the J call TRBJ2-7; 8 nucleotides line up with TRBD1. Germline-derived CDR1 and CDR2 are SGDLS and YYNGEE. J gave up 3 bases and V 4 bases, and 6 bases lay outside the gene matches. CDR3 length: 14 residues. In nucleotides, the CDR3 is TGTGCCAGCAGCCCGGGACAGGAGATCTACGAGCAGTACTTC. It specifies CASSPGQEIYEQYF.

V and J are TRBV5-1 and TRBJ2-7, with D hard to call. The CDR3 is 12 amino acids. V was pared by 3 bases and J by 2 bases, with 6 bases between. Germline CDR1 reads SGHRS; CDR2 reads YFSETQ. The CDR3 protein is CASSSSTYEQYF. CDR3 DNA sequence: TGCGCCAGCAGCTCCTCTACCTACGAGCAGTACTTC.

The V gene is TRBV4-1, the J gene TRBJ2-7, with D perhaps TRBD1 (6 bases). The germline gives CDR1 MGHRA, CDR2 YSYEKL. This CDR3 contains 15 residues. With 0 bases removed from V and 3 bases from J, the gap between germline ends came to 12 bases. The CDR3 region has the DNA TGCGCCAGCAGCCAAGACTGGACAGCATACTACGAGCAGTACTTC. Its protein product is CASSQDWTAYYEQYF.

V usage is TRBV7-9 and J usage is TRBJ2-7, with a possible D match to TRBD1 (5 bases). The V gene's germline CDR1 is SEHNR and CDR2 FQNEAQ (reference sequence). V gave up 1 base and J gave up 3 bases, with 13 bases separating them. This CDR3 is built from 15 residues. The CDR3 sequence: CASSLGMGPSYEQYF. The CDR3, as DNA: TGTGCCAGCAGCTTAGGAATGGGGCCTAGCTACGAGCAGTACTTC.